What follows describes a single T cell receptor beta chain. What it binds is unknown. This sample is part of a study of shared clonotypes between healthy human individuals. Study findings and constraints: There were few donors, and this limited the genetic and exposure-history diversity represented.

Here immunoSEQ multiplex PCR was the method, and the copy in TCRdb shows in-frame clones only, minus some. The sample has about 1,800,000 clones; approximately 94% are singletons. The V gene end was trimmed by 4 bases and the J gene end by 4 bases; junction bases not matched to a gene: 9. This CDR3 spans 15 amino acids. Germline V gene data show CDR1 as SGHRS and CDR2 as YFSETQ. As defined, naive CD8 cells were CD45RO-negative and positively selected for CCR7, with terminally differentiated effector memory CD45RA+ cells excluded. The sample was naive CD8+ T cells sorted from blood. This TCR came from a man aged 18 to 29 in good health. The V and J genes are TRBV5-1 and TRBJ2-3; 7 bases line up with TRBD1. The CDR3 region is CASSLTRTGPDTQYF. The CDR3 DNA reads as TGCGCCAGCAGCCTCACGCGGACAGGTCCAGATACGCAGTATTTT.